This TCR beta chain stems from a study of T cell responses to AZD1222 COVID-19 vaccine. A word on this clone: No antigen is known for it.

Repertoires were generated with immunoSEQ multiplex PCR, while TCRdb's copy carries only in-frame clones and drops some. The sample lists about 110,000 clones; 90% were seen once. Study-wide results and caveats: Just five to seven people given AZD1222 tested seropositive at baseline. Epitopes outside B.1.351 and B.1.1.7 mutated regions reportedly drew nearly half of spike TCRs. Donors were mostly white British, more females; clonal diversity possibly underestimated.

The sequence came from an adult who received the AZD1222 COVID-19 vaccine. The sequencing here drew on peripheral blood, taken 28 days after the second AZD1222 dose.

The CDR3 spells CATSKEHSNEKLFF. CDR3 coding DNA: TGTGCCACCAGCAAAGAACACTCTAATGAAAAACTGTTTTTT. J is TRBJ1-4 and V is TRBV15; D gene uncertain. V dropped 4 bases and J dropped 3 bases, with 9 bases sitting between them. The CDR3 sequence is 14 residues long. Germline CDR1 and CDR2: LNHNV and YYDKDF (reference sequence).